This record looks at one TCR beta chain sequence and its context. The data are from a study of blood T cell repertoires in COVID-19. Study information: The cDNA or gDNA used as material had been derived from T cells, B-cell-depleted T cells, or PBMCs.

Authors' analysis steps: Estimates of nucleated cell counts were drawn from the amplification of reference gene primers. TCRdb's table, derived via immunoSEQ multiplex PCR, lists solely in-frame clones and lacks some. The V and J calls and clone size come from that table; D and trimming were worked out from the DNA. The sample records about 170,000 clones, approximately 88% being singletons. This sequence originates from an older woman with acute or convalescent COVID-19. The sample comprised peripheral blood.

The CDR3 nucleotides read TGTGCCACCAGCAGACTGGGGCCGGCGGACACTGAAGCTTTCTTT. Protein: CATSRLGPADTEAFF. This chain uses TRBV15 with TRBJ1-1, with D perhaps TRBD1 (5 bases). This CDR3 is built from 15 residues. V was cut by 2 bases and J by 3 bases, with 13 bases left in between. The germline CDR1 and CDR2 sequences are LNHNV and YYDKDF (reference sequence).